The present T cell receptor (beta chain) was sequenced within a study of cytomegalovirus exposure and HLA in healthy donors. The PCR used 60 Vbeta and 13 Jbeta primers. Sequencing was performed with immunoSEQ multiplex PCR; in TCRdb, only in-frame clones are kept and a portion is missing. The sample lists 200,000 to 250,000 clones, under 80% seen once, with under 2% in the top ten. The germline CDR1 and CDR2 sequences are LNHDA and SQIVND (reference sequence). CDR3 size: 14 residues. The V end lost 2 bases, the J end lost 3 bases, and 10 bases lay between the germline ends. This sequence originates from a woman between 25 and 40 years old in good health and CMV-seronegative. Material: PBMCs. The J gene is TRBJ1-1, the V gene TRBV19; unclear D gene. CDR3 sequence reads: CASSIRSSYTEAFF. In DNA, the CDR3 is TGTGCCAGTAGTATACGTAGTTCTTACACTGAAGCTTTCTTT.